This TCR beta chain was captured in a study of cytomegalovirus exposure and HLA in healthy donors. Study in general: Both the approximately 130 validation repertoires and the roughly 640 first-cohort repertoires used the same platform, as reported by a later analysis. Findings and limits, study-wide: Among the CMV-associated chains, a few were confirmed in vitro as specific for CMV antigens. Cytomegalovirus association was listed for about 180 TCR beta chains.

This clone was seen just once. Its antigen remains unidentified. Sequencing was performed with immunoSEQ multiplex PCR; in TCRdb, only in-frame clones are kept and a portion is missing. The table includes hundreds of thousands of clones, around 87% detected once. V shed 0 bases and J 4 bases; nucleotides not matched to a gene: 5. The germline CDR1 and CDR2 sequences are SGDLS and YYNGEE. This CDR3 has 16 residues. The specimen was PBMCs. The genes are TRBV9 and TRBJ2-3; TRBD2 agrees at 10 bases. This TCR derives from a man younger than 30 in good health and CMV-seronegative. In DNA, the CDR3 is TGTGCCAGCAGCGTAGATCTAGCGGGAGTCTCAGATACGCAGTATTTT. It specifies CASSVDLAGVSDTQYF.